Listed here is a single TCR beta chain. CDR1 is SGHDN, CDR2 FVKESK, per germline. V was cut by 4 bases and J by 2 bases, with 16 bases left in between. This CDR3 spans 16 amino acids. This entry belongs to a study of blood T cell repertoires in COVID-19. Across the whole study: Sites across the United States, Italy and Spain contributed samples from acute and convalescent COVID-19. Nucleic acid was either cDNA or gDNA, and it came from T cells, B-cell-depleted T cells, or PBMCs.

Sequencing was performed with immunoSEQ multiplex PCR; in TCRdb, only in-frame clones are kept and a portion is missing. This sample has 350,000 to 550,000 clones; 87% occur once, and the top ten carry about 2%. The material sequenced was PBMCs or T cells enriched from blood (not recorded which). The chain joins TRBV14 to TRBJ2-3; D is uncertain. This TCR was recovered from a woman between 18 and 29 years old with acute COVID-19. In nucleotides, the CDR3 is TGTGCCAGCAGCCGAGAGACTTCGGCCTTCACAGATACGCAGTATTTT. Its translation is CASSRETSAFTDTQYF.